These 11 T cell receptor beta chains share one sample of origin, sequenced in a study of T cell responses to AZD1222 COVID-19 vaccine. TCRdb keeps only in-frame clones here, not all; method: immunoSEQ multiplex PCR. Here the sample spans approximately 150,000 clones, about 91% being singletons. Sequencing used peripheral blood, obtained 28 days after the second AZD1222 dose. The receptors shown here come from an adult who received the AZD1222 COVID-19 vaccine.

This chain connects TRBV12-3 or TRBV12-4 to TRBJ2-7; D ambiguous. This CDR3 region has 12 residues. Trimming pared 5 bases from V and 4 bases from J, leaving 9 bases between. The CDR3 loop reads CASSPGRYEQYF. The CDR3 DNA reads TGTGCCAGCAGTCCAGGACGGTACGAGCAGTACTTC.

The chain carries TRBV12-3 or TRBV12-4 and TRBJ1-5; D is possibly TRBD1 (6 bases). The CDR3 consists of 13 residues. V lost 3 bases to trimming and J lost 7 bases, with 10 bases between them. CDR3 nucleotides: TGTGCCAGCAGTTTCCAGGGGCTACAGCCCCAGCATTTT. Amino acids: CASSFQGLQPQHF.

This chain's CDR3 is CASSLNSPPPGTTRDTIYF. CDR3 in DNA: TGTGCCAGCAGCTTAAACTCCCCTCCCCCAGGGACCACCCGAGACACCATATATTTT. V gene TRBV7-9 combines with J gene TRBJ1-3; perhaps TRBD1 as D (5 bases). This CDR3 has 19 amino acids. The V gene's germline CDR1 is SEHNR and CDR2 FQNEAQ (reference sequence). V was cut by 2 bases and J by 8 bases, with 28 bases left in between.

The rearrangement uses TRBV11-2 and TRBJ2-3; weak D call: TRBD1 (5 bases). The CDR3 extends over 12 amino acids. CDR1 and CDR2 (germline): SGHAT, FQNNGV. Deletions cut 4 bases from V and 9 bases from J, with 11 bases between. CDR3 loop: CASSYTGGTQYF. In DNA form, the CDR3 reads TGTGCCAGCAGCTACACAGGCGGAACGCAGTATTTT.

The chain has TRBV6-5 and TRBJ1-2; TRBD1 matches at 8 bases. The CDR3 is 14 residues long. From germline, CDR1 is MNHEY and CDR2 SVGAGI. The junction had 8 bases not matched to a gene; V was cut back by 7 bases and J by 4 bases. CDR3 DNA: TGTGCCAGCATCGAGGGACAGGACCGCTATGGCTACACCTTC. Its translation is CASIEGQDRYGYTF.

This clone has more than one count but fewer than ten. The CDR3, as DNA: TGCGCCAGCAGCTTGGCCCCCAATCAGCCCCAGCATTTT. Its protein product is CASSLAPNQPQHF. This chain uses TRBV5-1 with TRBJ1-5; no clear D gene. The ends were cut back, 0 bases at V and 3 bases at J, with 4 bases in the middle. The germline V gene encodes CDR1 SGHRS and CDR2 YFSETQ. The CDR3 covers 13 residues.

The V and J genes are TRBV5-4 and TRBJ2-3; 9 bases map to TRBD2. Unmatched junction bases numbered 5, after V lost 3 bases and J lost 6 bases. The CDR3 totals 14 residues. The germline gives CDR1 SGHNT, CDR2 YYREEE (reference sequence). Here the CDR3 reads CASSSAGGRDTQYF. CDR3 coding DNA: TGTGCCAGCAGCTCCGCGGGGGGGCGGGATACGCAGTATTTT. Combining the CDR3 with reference TRBV5-4 and TRBJ2-3 gives the whole variable domain ETGVTQSPTHLIKTRGQQVTLRCSSQSGHNTVSWYQQALGQGPQFIFQYYREEENGRGNFPPRFSGLQFPNYSSELNVNALELDDSALYLCASSSAGGRDTQYFGPGTRLTVL.

The chain employs TRBV7-9 and TRBJ1-1; D possibly corresponds to TRBD1 (5 bases). Germline lookup yields CDR1 SEHNR and CDR2 FQNEAQ (reference sequence). V lost 3 bases and J lost 8, with 13 bases in between. This CDR3 is built from 13 residues. The CDR3 loop reads CASSFTGDGEAFF. The CDR3 DNA reads TGTGCCAGCAGCTTCACAGGCGACGGGGAAGCTTTCTTT.

V gene TRBV3-1 (or the pseudogene TRBV3-2) combines with J gene TRBJ2-1; 10 positions match TRBD2. The V gene's germline CDR1 is LGHDT and CDR2 YNNKEL (reference sequence). V lost 2 bases to trimming and J lost 3 bases; unmatched junction nucleotides: 10. The CDR3 is made up of 18 amino acids. DNA for the CDR3: TGTGCCAGCAGCCAATATGCTAGCGGGGGAAAAAACTACAATGAGCAGTTCTTC. Translated: CASSQYASGGKNYNEQFF.

This chain uses TRBV3-1 (or the pseudogene TRBV3-2) with TRBJ1-1, with D uncertain. CDR1 is LGHDT and CDR2 is YNNKEL in the germline V gene (reference sequence). V shed 0 bases and J shed 8 bases, with 10 bases lying between them. This CDR3 is built from 13 residues. CDR3 in amino acids: CASSQDFDAEAFF. The CDR3 DNA follows: TGTGCCAGCAGCCAAGATTTCGATGCCGAAGCTTTCTTT.

The CDR3 protein is CSASKGWVGEQYF. The CDR3 nucleotides read TGCAGTGCTAGTAAGGGGTGGGTCGGAGAGCAGTACTTC. The chain combines TRBV20-1 with TRBJ2-7; D is possibly TRBD1 (5 bases). Germline loops: CDR1 DFQATT, CDR2 SNEGSKA (reference sequence). The CDR3 has 13 amino acids. V was cut by 3 bases and J by 7 bases, with 16 bases left in between.